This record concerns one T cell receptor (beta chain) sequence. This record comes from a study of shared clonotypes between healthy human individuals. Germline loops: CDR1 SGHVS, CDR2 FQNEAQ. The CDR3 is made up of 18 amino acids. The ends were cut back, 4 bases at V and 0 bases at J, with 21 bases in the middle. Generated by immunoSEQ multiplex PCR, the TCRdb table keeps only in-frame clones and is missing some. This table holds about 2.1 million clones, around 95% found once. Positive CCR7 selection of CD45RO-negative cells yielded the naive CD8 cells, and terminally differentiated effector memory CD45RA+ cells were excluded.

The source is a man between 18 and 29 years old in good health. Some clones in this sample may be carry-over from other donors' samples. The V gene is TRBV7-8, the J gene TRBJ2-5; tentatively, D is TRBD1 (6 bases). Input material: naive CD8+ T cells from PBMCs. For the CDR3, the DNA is TGTGCCAGCAGCTGGCCCCCACAGGGTTCGGCGTACCAAGAGACCCAGTACTTC. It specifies CASSWPPQGSAYQETQYF.